This entry describes one TCR beta chain. Per the original data handling: Estimates of nucleated cell counts were drawn from the amplification of reference gene primers. Here immunoSEQ multiplex PCR was the method, and the copy in TCRdb shows in-frame clones only, minus some. The D gene and trimming were derived from the DNA, and the V and J assignments and clone size from that table. The repertoire holds about 60,000 clones, 65% to 85% seen once, with 25% in the top ten. This specimen comes from a study of blood T cell repertoires in COVID-19. In the study overall: Italy, Spain and the United States were the sources of the convalescent and acute COVID-19 samples.

This TCR was sampled from a human donor in a cohort sampled during active COVID-19. Sequenced input: peripheral blood.

The CDR3 nucleotides read TGTGCCAGCAGCCCCGGAAGGCGGGAGCAGTACTTC. Protein: CASSPGRREQYF. The chain recombines TRBV11-3 with TRBJ2-7, with D hard to call. Trimming left V 5 bases short and J 7 bases short, with 12 bases between. The CDR3 covers 12 residues. CDR1 is SGHNT and CDR2 is YENEEA in the germline V gene.